The T cell receptor beta chain under discussion was sequenced for a study of radiation and T cells in renal cell carcinoma (dated by TCRdb to about 2020). Some background on the complete study: TCR beta sequencing covered approximately 51 samples in total, comprising 25 or so tumors and 27 peripheral blood samples. In the 55 or so samples combined, some 4 million unique CDR3 nucleotide sequences were found, encoding roughly 2,500,000 unique CDR3 amino acid sequences.

About this clone: Its cognate antigen has yet to be identified. Base qualities are not at hand, and no much larger clone is one base apart.

TCR beta libraries were generated from genomic DNA with the immunoSEQ kit, following the manufacturer's recommendations. To prepare libraries, a first multiplex PCR with proprietary primers was run, followed by a second PCR that added unique barcodes, and a bead cleanup was done after each round. A kit-provided positive control reaction and a negative control reaction were included in every sample batch. The final libraries were assessed on an Agilent 4200 TapeStation D1000 ScreenTape, pooled by volume, and quantified by qPCR. Sequencing was performed on an Illumina NextSeq500 with a MidOutput 150-cycle cartridge, and 156 Read1 and 15 Index1 cycles were run with kit custom primers. The pooled library was loaded at 0.85 to 1 pM, with a roughly 22% PhiX control spiked in. Per the original workflow: Vendor-processed data were analyzed in R, and a clonotype was defined as all T cells sharing the same CDR3 nucleotide sequence. In the clone abundance analyses, frequencies were normalized to the 10,000 most abundant clones in each sample. Public T cell clones, which averaged fewer than five per sample, were excluded before analysis. Dominant motif analysis used ImmunoMap with the PAM10 matrix, gap penalty 30 and homology threshold 0.3; motifs with cumulative frequency at least 0.01 counted as dominant. Not all clones reach the TCRdb copy of this immuneACCESS table, which keeps in-frame sequences only. Checked studies attribute under half of the gap to unresolved V genes and leave the rest unexplained. Clonal size and the V and J genes are those of that table, whereas D and trimming came from the DNA. The sample records 18,000 or so clones, about three fifths of which are singletons. Roughly 30% of the sample is held by the ten biggest clonotypes.

The research as a whole found: The single-armed trial design could not address effects of radiation dose or scheduling on the TCR repertoire. Because only small tumor regions of around 1 g were available, the study did not capture intratumoral heterogeneity. A greater number of dominant CDR3 motifs was detected in irradiated tumors than in control tumors, and a larger share of the repertoire was occupied by these motifs in irradiated tumors than in control tumors. Higher TCR clonality was observed in irradiated tumors than in controls, with an average of around 50% of the repertoire accounted for by the top 100 clonotypes, compared with about 40% in nephrectomy-only tumors.

V is shortened by 0 bases, J by 4 bases, and the region joining them spans 12 bases. The CDR1 and CDR2 encoded by the germline V gene are MGHRA and YSYEKL. From cysteine to phenylalanine, the CDR3 is 16 amino acids long. Only CDR3 DNA is held: 48 bases, read in frame from base 1. The meaning of the sample's time point label: tumor resected at nephrectomy. According to the study, the label for this sample's treatment or condition signals: treatment-naive control, cytoreductive nephrectomy. The control tumors were taken from treatment-naive renal cell carcinoma patients who had cytoreductive nephrectomy with no earlier radiation. Renal cell carcinoma with clear cell pathology was present in all patients. Control tumors used for TCR sequencing came from a few females and some eleven males, resected 2011 to 2014, with median age 57 years (range roughly 35 to 82). The tumors were dissociated mechanically, digested with collagenase/hyaluronidase at 37 degrees C, processed in gentleMACS C tubes, and kept in liquid nitrogen. The QIAamp DNA Blood Mini Kit (Qiagen) was used to prepare genomic DNA for TCR sequencing. The analyses included only samples that passed all quality control checks.

Recombination connected TRBV4-1 to TRBJ2-2; a tentative D match to TRBD2 spans 7 bases. The source of this sequence is a man aged 50-59 years with renal cell carcinoma. The specimen comprised tumor tissue, sampled from a patient whose treatment was nephrectomy without radiotherapy. The CDR3 region has the sequence CASSQEEGGGTGELFF. The sequenced DNA is TGCGCCAGCAGCCAAGAGGAGGGAGGGGGCACCGGGGAGCTGTTTTTT.